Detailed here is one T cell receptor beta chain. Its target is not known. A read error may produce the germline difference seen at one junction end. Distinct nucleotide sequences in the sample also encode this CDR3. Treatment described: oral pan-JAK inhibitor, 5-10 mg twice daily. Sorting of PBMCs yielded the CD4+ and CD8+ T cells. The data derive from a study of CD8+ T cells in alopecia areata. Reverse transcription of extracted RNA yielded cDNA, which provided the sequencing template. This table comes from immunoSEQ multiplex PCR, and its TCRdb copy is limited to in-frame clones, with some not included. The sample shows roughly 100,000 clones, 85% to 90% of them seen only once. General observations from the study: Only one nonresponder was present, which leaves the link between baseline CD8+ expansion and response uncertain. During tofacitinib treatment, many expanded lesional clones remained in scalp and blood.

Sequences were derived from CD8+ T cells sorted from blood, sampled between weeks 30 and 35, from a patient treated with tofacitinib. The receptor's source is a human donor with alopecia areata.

The CDR3, as DNA: TGTGCCTGGGGCGGACAGGAGATATTGAACACTGGGGAGCTGTTTTTT. Translation gives CAWGGQEILNTGELFF. The V gene is TRBV30, the J gene TRBJ2-2, with 7 bases lining up with TRBD1. The germline gives CDR1 GTSNPN, CDR2 SVGIG (reference sequence). This CDR3 region has 16 residues. The full variable domain, in which reference TRBV30 and TRBJ2-2 provide the parts outside the CDR3, is SQTIHQWPATLVQPVGSPLSLECTVEGTSNPNLYWYRQAAGRGLQLLFYSVGIGQISSEVPQNLSASRPQDRQFILSSKKLLLSDSGFYLCAWGGQEILNTGELFFGEGSRLTVL.